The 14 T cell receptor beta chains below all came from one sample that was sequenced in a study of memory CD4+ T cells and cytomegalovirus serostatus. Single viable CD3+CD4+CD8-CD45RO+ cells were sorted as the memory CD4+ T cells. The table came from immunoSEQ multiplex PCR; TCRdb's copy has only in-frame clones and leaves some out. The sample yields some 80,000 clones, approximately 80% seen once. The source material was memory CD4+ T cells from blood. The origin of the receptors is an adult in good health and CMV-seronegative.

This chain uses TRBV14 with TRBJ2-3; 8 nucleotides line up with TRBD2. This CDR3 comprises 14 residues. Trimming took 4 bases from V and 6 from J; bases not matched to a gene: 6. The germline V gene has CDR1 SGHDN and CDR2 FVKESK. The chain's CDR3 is CASSRTGGRDTQYF. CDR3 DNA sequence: TGTGCCAGCAGCCGAACGGGGGGGCGCGATACGCAGTATTTT.

As DNA, the CDR3 is TGTGCCAGCACCATGGGGCAGGGGGGGAAATTCGGCACTGAAGCTTTCTTT. It codes for CASTMGQGGKFGTEAFF. The chain has TRBV5-4 and TRBJ1-1; 7 bases match TRBD1. The CDR3 has 17 residues. Germline CDR1 SGHNT, CDR2 YYREEE (reference sequence). With 6 bases clipped from V and 4 bases from J, the junction kept 18 bases outside the gene matches.

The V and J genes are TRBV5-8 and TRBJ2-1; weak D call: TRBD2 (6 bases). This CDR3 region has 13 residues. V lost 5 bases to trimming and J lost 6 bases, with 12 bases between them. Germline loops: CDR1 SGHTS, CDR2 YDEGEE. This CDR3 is CASRRRGINEQFF. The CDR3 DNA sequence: TGTGCCAGCAGACGTCGGGGGATCAATGAGCAGTTCTTC.

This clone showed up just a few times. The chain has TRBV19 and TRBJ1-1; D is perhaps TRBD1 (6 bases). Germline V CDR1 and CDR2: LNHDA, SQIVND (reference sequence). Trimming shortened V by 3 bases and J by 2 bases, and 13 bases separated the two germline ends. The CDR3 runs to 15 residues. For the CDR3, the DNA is TGTGCCAGTAGTATCCGGGGGGCCGAAAACACTGAAGCTTTCTTT. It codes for CASSIRGAENTEAFF.

CDR3 residues: CASSSGQGDYNSPLHF. The CDR3 DNA is TGTGCCAGCAGCTCGGGACAGGGGGACTATAATTCACCCCTCCACTTT. The rearrangement joins TRBV7-2 to TRBJ1-6; TRBD1 matches at 11 bases. CDR1 SGHTA and CDR2 FQGNSA come from the germline V gene. The length of the CDR3 is 16 residues. Unmatched junction bases numbered 2, after V lost 4 bases and J lost 3 bases.

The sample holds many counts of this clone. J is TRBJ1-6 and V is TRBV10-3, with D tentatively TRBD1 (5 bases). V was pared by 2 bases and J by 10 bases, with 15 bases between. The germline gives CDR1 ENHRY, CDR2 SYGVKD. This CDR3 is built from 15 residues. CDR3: CAISEGDLSNSPLHF. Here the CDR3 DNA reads TGTGCCATCAGTGAGGGGGACTTGAGCAACTCACCCCTCCACTTT.

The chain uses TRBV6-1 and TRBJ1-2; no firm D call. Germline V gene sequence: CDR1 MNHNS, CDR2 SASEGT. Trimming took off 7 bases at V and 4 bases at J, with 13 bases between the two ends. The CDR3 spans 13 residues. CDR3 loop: CASILDGLYGYTF. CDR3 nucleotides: TGTGCCAGCATTTTAGACGGACTCTATGGCTACACCTTC.

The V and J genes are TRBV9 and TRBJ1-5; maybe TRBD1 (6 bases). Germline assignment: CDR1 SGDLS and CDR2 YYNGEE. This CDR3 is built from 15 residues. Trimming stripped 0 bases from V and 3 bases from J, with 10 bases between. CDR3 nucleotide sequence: TGTGCCAGCAGCGTAGAAGGGGGGGTCAATCAGCCCCAGCATTTT. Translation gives CASSVEGGVNQPQHF.

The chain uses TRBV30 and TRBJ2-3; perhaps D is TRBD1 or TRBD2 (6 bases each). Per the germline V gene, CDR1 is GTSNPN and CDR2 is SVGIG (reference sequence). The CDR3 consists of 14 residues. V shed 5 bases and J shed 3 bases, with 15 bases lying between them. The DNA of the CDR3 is TGTGCCTGGGGGTCAGGGGAGGTGACAGATACGCAGTATTTT. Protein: CAWGSGEVTDTQYF.

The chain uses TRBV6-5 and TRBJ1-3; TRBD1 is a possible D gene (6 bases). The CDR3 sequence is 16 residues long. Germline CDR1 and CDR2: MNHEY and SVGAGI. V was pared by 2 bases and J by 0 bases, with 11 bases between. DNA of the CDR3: TGTGCCAGCAGTTACCCAACAGGGATCTCTGGAAACACCATATATTTT. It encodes CASSYPTGISGNTIYF.

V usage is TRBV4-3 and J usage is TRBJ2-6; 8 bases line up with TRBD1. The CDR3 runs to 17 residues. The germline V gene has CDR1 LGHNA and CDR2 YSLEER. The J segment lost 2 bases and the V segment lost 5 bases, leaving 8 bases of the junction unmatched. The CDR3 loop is CASSSNQQGAGANVLTF. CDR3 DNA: TGCGCCAGCAGCTCCAATCAACAGGGGGCTGGGGCCAACGTCCTGACTTTC.

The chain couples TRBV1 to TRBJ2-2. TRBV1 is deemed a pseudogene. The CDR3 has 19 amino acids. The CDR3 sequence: CTSSLRNRLTFENTGELFF. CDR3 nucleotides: TGCACCAGCAGCCTACGAAATCGGCTGACCTTCGAAAACACCGGGGAGCTGTTTTTT.

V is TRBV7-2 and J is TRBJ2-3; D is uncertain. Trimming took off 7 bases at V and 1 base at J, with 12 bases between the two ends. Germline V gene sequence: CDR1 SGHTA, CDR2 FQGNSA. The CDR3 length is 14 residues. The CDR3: CASTLLGGTDTQYF. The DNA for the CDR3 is TGTGCCAGCACCCTCCTAGGTGGCACAGATACGCAGTATTTT.

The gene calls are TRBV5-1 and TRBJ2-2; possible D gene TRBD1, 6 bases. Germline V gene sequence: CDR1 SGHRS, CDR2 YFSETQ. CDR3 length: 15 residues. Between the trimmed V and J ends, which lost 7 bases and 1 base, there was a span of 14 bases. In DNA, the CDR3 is TGCGCCAGCGCGCCTTTGACAGGGAACACCGGGGAGCTGTTTTTT. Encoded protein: CASAPLTGNTGELFF.